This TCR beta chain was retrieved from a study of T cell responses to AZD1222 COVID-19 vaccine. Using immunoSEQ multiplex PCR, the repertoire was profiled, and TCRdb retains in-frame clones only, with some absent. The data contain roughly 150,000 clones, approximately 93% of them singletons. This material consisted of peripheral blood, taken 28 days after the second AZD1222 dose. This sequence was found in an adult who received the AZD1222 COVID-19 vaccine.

The CDR3, as DNA: TGTGCCAGCAGCTCAGTGGAGGGCACCTATGGCTACACCTTC. This translates into CASSSVEGTYGYTF. The J gene is TRBJ1-2, the V gene TRBV7-9; D call uncertain. This CDR3 has 14 amino acids. Trimming shortened V by 4 bases and J by 4 bases, and 13 bases separated the two germline ends. In germline, CDR1 is SEHNR, CDR2 FQNEAQ (reference sequence).